A single sample is the source of the 32 T cell receptor beta chains below, sequenced in a study of Ad26.COV2.S vaccination and SARS-CoV-2 variants (dated by TCRdb to the early 2020s). Libraries were built with the immunoSEQ multiplex PCR assay. TCRdb holds this immuneACCESS table with in-frame rearrangements only. Some clones are missing; in checked studies, unresolved V genes explain under half, and the rest has no known cause. For this sample the table gives about 500,000 clones, of which nearly 90% were detected only once. In total, the top ten clones hold 1.7% of the sample. Explained via the paper, the treatment or condition label denotes: 15 to 20 received Ad26.COV2.S at low or high dose, single or two shots; several received placebo; per-sample allocation not given. Repertoires of vaccine and placebo recipients were sequenced from samples taken on day 63 after the first injection. The material sequenced was peripheral blood, taken in a trial of Ad26.COV2.S vaccine versus placebo. The receptors shown here come from a person aged 18-60 years who received the Ad26.COV2.S COVID-19 vaccine or a placebo.

The chain has TRBV2 and TRBJ1-2, with D possibly TRBD1 on 6 matching bases. CDR1 SNHLY and CDR2 FYNNEI come from the germline V gene. The CDR3 covers 15 residues. V was cut by 6 bases and J by 1 base, with 15 bases left in between. For the CDR3, the DNA is TGTGCCAGCAGGAGATCAGGGGTCTTTAACTATGGCTACACCTTC. This gives the protein CASRRSGVFNYGYTF. Full variable domain (rest looked up from reference TRBV2 and TRBJ1-2): EPEVTQTPSHQVTQMGQEVILRCVPISNHLYFYWYRQILGQKVEFLVSFYNNEISEKSEIFDDQFSVERPDGSNFTLKIRSTKLEDSAMYFCASRRSGVFNYGYTFGSGTRLTVV.

This clone was counted a few times. The chain joins TRBV10-3 to TRBJ1-1; D remains ambiguous. Looked up from germline, CDR1 is ENHRY and CDR2 is SYGVKD. CDR3 size: 12 residues. V gave up 5 bases and J gave up 4 bases, with 8 bases separating them. CDR3 protein: CAISLEGTEAFF. DNA for the CDR3: TGTGCCATCAGTTTAGAGGGCACTGAAGCTTTCTTT.

V gene TRBV7-9 combines with J gene TRBJ1-1; D gene ambiguous. Per the germline V gene, CDR1 is SEHNR and CDR2 is FQNEAQ (reference sequence). This CDR3 contains 14 residues. V dropped 0 bases and J dropped 3 bases, with 8 bases sitting between them. In DNA, the CDR3 is TGTGCCAGCAGCTTAGCGGGGTCTTACACTGAAGCTTTCTTT. Amino acid sequence: CASSLAGSYTEAFF.

To note about this clone: Other DNA sequences in the same sample also yield this CDR3. The chain has TRBV12-3 or TRBV12-4 and TRBJ1-3; D uncertain. V lost 6 bases and J lost 4, with 1 base in between. The CDR3 spans 10 residues. CDR3 nucleotide sequence: TGTGCCAGCAGGGGAAACACCATATATTTT. As protein: CASRGNTIYF.

The V and J genes are TRBV7-9 and TRBJ1-1; possible D gene TRBD1, 5 bases. V shed 2 bases and J shed 1 base, with 23 bases lying between them. The CDR3 runs to 19 residues. Germline CDR1 is SEHNR and CDR2 is FQNEAQ (reference sequence). CDR3 sequence (DNA): TGTGCCAGCAGCTTACCACAACTTCAGGGAGGGAGGTGGAACACTGAAGCTTTCTTT. Amino acid sequence: CASSLPQLQGGRWNTEAFF.

V gene TRBV6-5 combines with J gene TRBJ2-4, with unresolved D. The V end lost 6 bases, the J end lost 7 bases, and 4 bases lay between the germline ends. Germline CDR1 reads MNHEY; CDR2 reads SVGAGI. This CDR3 comprises 10 residues. CDR3 nucleotide sequence: TGTGCCAGCAGAGGGAACATTCAGTACTTC. Translation: CASRGNIQYF.

This sequence joins TRBV6-6 and TRBJ2-3; either TRBD1 or TRBD2 may supply D (5 bases each). Per the germline V gene, CDR1 is MNHNY and CDR2 is SVGAGI (reference sequence). V lost 6 bases to trimming and J lost 6 bases, with 19 bases between them. The CDR3 loop spans 15 amino acids. CDR3 sequence: CASSRGTASSDTQYF. CDR3 in DNA: TGTGCCAGCAGCCGTGGGACCGCAAGCTCGGATACGCAGTATTTT.

This chain joins TRBV27 and TRBJ2-3, with TRBD2 matching over 11 bases. This CDR3 comprises 15 residues. CDR1 is MNHEY, CDR2 SMNVEV, per germline (reference sequence). V dropped 2 bases and J dropped 5; count of bases not matched to a gene: 3. The CDR3 sequence: CASSLGSGRGDTQYF. The CDR3 DNA follows: TGTGCCAGCAGTTTAGGTAGCGGGAGGGGAGATACGCAGTATTTT.

This clone has only a few counts. This chain uses TRBV5-1 with TRBJ2-7; D perhaps matches TRBD2 (6 bases). CDR1 and CDR2 (germline): SGHRS, YFSETQ. This CDR3 is built from 13 residues. Trimming shortened V by 4 bases and J by 4 bases, and 12 bases separated the two germline ends. In DNA form, the CDR3 reads TGCGCCAGCAGCCCGCCTGGGAGGTACGAGCAGTACTTC. Residues: CASSPPGRYEQYF.

V and J are TRBV29-1 and TRBJ2-7; D may be TRBD1 (5 bases). Germline assignment: CDR1 SQVTM and CDR2 ANQGSEA. V lost 6 bases to trimming and J lost 4 bases, with 16 bases between them. This CDR3 has 13 amino acids. The CDR3 region has the DNA TGCAGCGTCACCCCGACAGCGACATACGAGCAGTACTTC. Protein sequence: CSVTPTATYEQYF.

J is TRBJ2-2 and V is TRBV3-1 (or the pseudogene TRBV3-2); 13 nucleotides agree with TRBD2. From germline, CDR1 is LGHDT and CDR2 YNNKEL (reference sequence). With 5 bases clipped from V and 6 bases from J, the junction kept 6 bases outside the gene matches. The CDR3 is 16 residues long. CDR3 sequence: CASSGLAGVLAGELFF. Here the CDR3 DNA reads TGTGCCAGCAGCGGACTAGCGGGAGTGTTGGCCGGGGAGCTGTTTTTT.

The rearrangement uses TRBV9 and TRBJ2-5; tentatively, D is TRBD1 (6 bases). Deletions cut 4 bases from V and 5 bases from J, with 12 bases between. Germline V gene lookup returns CDR1 SGDLS and CDR2 YYNGEE. CDR3 length equals 13 residues. In nucleotides, the CDR3 is TGTGCCAGCAGCACAGGGACCCGGGAGACCCAGTACTTC. Protein product: CASSTGTRETQYF. The whole variable domain, filled in from reference TRBV9 and TRBJ2-5, reads DSGVTQTPKHLITATGQRVTLRCSPRSGDLSVYWYQQSLDQGLQFLIQYYNGEERAKGNILERFSAQQFPDLHSELNLSSLELGDSALYFCASSTGTRETQYFGPGTRLLVL.

The chain is built from TRBV7-2 and TRBJ1-5, with D possibly matching TRBD1 (5 bases). The length of the CDR3 is 16 residues. The V end was cut by 3 bases, the J end by 0 bases, with 12 bases between. Looked up from germline, CDR1 is SGHTA and CDR2 is FQGNSA. The CDR3 here is CASSFTGGYSNQPQHF. CDR3 nucleotides: TGTGCCAGCAGCTTTACCGGGGGATATAGCAATCAGCCCCAGCATTTT. Variable domain in full (rest from reference TRBV7-2 and TRBJ1-5): GAGVSQSPSNKVTEKGKDVELRCDPISGHTALYWYRQSLGQGLEFLIYFQGNSAPDKSGLPSDRFSAERTGGSVSTLTIQRTQQEDSAVYLCASSFTGGYSNQPQHFGDGTRLSIL.

The chain has TRBV10-1 and TRBJ2-2; D unclear. Trimming removed 1 base from V and 5 bases from J, with 5 bases in between. The CDR3 contains 13 residues. Per the germline V gene, CDR1 is WNHNN and CDR2 is SYGVQD (reference sequence). Here the CDR3 reads CASSELRTGELFF. The CDR3 DNA follows: TGCGCCAGCAGTGAGTTACGGACCGGGGAGCTGTTTTTT.

This clone has a handful of counts. The rearrangement links TRBV19 to TRBJ1-5; D is undetermined. The ends were cut back, 7 bases at V and 4 bases at J, with 14 bases in the middle. The CDR3 extends over 14 amino acids. In germline, CDR1 is LNHDA, CDR2 SQIVND (reference sequence). CDR3 sequence (DNA): TGTGCCAGTAACCAGGCAGTATCTAATCAGCCCCAGCATTTT. It codes for CASNQAVSNQPQHF.

V is TRBV7-9 and J is TRBJ1-1; 11 positions agree with TRBD1. Germline-derived CDR1 and CDR2 are SEHNR and FQNEAQ (reference sequence). This CDR3 region has 18 residues. After removal of 0 bases from V and 0 bases from J, the junction contained 6 bases not matched to a gene. CDR3 region: CASSLAGQGAGVNTEAFF. As DNA, the CDR3 is TGTGCCAGCAGCTTAGCTGGACAGGGGGCTGGGGTGAACACTGAAGCTTTCTTT.

J is TRBJ2-3 and V is TRBV7-9; 16 bases fit TRBD2. The CDR3 is 18 amino acids. Germline V lookup: CDR1 SEHNR, CDR2 FQNEAQ (reference sequence). Trimming at V came to 5 bases and at J to 4 bases, leaving 9 bases not matched to a gene. DNA for the CDR3: TGTGCCAGCAGCCGAGCCCCGGGACTAGCGGGGGGGCCAGATACGCAGTATTTT. Translating it yields CASSRAPGLAGGPDTQYF.

The chain joins TRBV5-4 to TRBJ2-3; D is possibly TRBD2 (6 bases). V was clipped by 4 bases and J by 0 bases, with 15 bases between them. CDR1 is SGHNT and CDR2 is YYREEE in the germline V gene (reference sequence). The CDR3 is made up of 16 amino acids. CDR3 protein: CASSPTLATSTDTQYF. CDR3 DNA: TGTGCCAGCAGCCCGACTCTAGCGACTAGCACAGATACGCAGTATTTT.

The CDR3 reads CASSQDLGLQFF. Written as DNA, the CDR3 is TGTGCCAGCAGCCAAGATCTTGGGCTACAGTTCTTC. This chain uses TRBV3-1 (or the pseudogene TRBV3-2) with TRBJ2-1; D remains unclear. V was shortened by 0 bases and J by 13 bases, with 10 bases between the two germline ends. Germline CDR1 reads LGHDT; CDR2 reads YNNKEL (reference sequence). This CDR3 spans 12 amino acids.

The J gene is TRBJ2-5, the V gene TRBV3-1 (or the pseudogene TRBV3-2), with unresolved D. The CDR3 runs to 14 residues. The ends were cut back, 0 bases at V and 5 bases at J, with 10 bases in the middle. The germline gives CDR1 LGHDT, CDR2 YNNKEL (reference sequence). The CDR3 spells CASSQEGSRETQYF. In DNA, the CDR3 is TGTGCCAGCAGCCAAGAGGGCTCAAGGGAGACCCAGTACTTC.

The chain has TRBV11-2 and TRBJ1-3; D is unclear. Germline assignment: CDR1 SGHAT and CDR2 FQNNGV. The CDR3 has 11 amino acids. V dropped 7 bases and J dropped 4 bases, with 5 bases sitting between them. The CDR3 region is CASNLGNTIYF. In DNA form, the CDR3 reads TGTGCCAGCAACCTCGGAAACACCATATATTTT.

The chain has TRBV7-9 and TRBJ2-5; tentatively, D is TRBD1 (5 bases). The CDR3 is 14 residues long. CDR1 is SEHNR and CDR2 is FQNEAQ in the germline V gene (reference sequence). V was clipped by 5 bases and J by 1 base, with 11 bases between them. CDR3 DNA sequence: TGTGCCAGCAGCCCCGGACAATCCCAAGAGACCCAGTACTTC. Its translation: CASSPGQSQETQYF.

The J gene is TRBJ2-3, the V gene TRBV10-3; 10 bases match TRBD1. Unmatched junction bases numbered 2, after V lost 10 bases and J lost 1 base. Per the germline V gene, CDR1 is ENHRY and CDR2 is SYGVKD. The CDR3 totals 13 residues. In nucleotides, the CDR3 is TGTGCCACCGGGACAGGGGGCACAGATACGCAGTATTTT. It yields the protein CATGTGGTDTQYF.

CDR3: CATSRDLLAGGSSYNEQFF. In nucleotides, the CDR3 is TGTGCCACCAGCAGAGATCTACTAGCGGGGGGCAGCTCCTACAATGAGCAGTTCTTC. The chain has TRBV15 and TRBJ2-1, with 12 bases lining up with TRBD2. V shed 0 bases, J shed 0 bases, and the junction held 6 bases outside the gene matches. CDR1 and CDR2 from the germline V gene are LNHNV and YYDKDF (reference sequence). The CDR3 contains 19 residues.

Here the CDR3 reads CASSRGLAGGGEETQYF. In nucleotides, the CDR3 is TGTGCCAGCAGTCGAGGACTAGCGGGAGGCGGAGAAGAGACCCAGTACTTC. The chain uses TRBV28 and TRBJ2-5; 14 bases agree with TRBD2. V lost 5 bases to trimming and J lost 3 bases; unmatched junction nucleotides: 8. The CDR3 is 17 amino acids. Germline CDR1 is MDHEN and CDR2 is SYDVKM.

V and J are TRBV11-2 and TRBJ1-3; D is unclear. V lost 2 bases to trimming and J lost 0 bases, with 11 bases between them. The germline V gene has CDR1 SGHAT and CDR2 FQNNGV. CDR3 length equals 16 residues. Here the CDR3 reads CASSLLHIPSGNTIYF. The DNA for the CDR3 is TGTGCCAGCAGCTTATTGCATATCCCCTCTGGAAACACCATATATTTT.

J is TRBJ2-1 and V is TRBV13, with a possible D match to TRBD2 (6 bases). The CDR3 runs to 15 residues. V was cut by 4 bases and J by 10 bases, with 20 bases left in between. Looked up from germline, CDR1 is PRHDT and CDR2 is FYEKMQ (reference sequence). The CDR3 protein is CASSYPPGLNNEQFF. The CDR3 DNA reads as TGTGCCAGCAGCTACCCGCCGGGACTGAATAACGAGCAGTTCTTC.

The chain has TRBV30 and TRBJ1-3; 9 positions match TRBD1. The CDR3 runs 13 residues. V dropped 1 base and J dropped 6; count of bases not matched to a gene: 1. In germline, CDR1 is GTSNPN, CDR2 SVGIG (reference sequence). The CDR3 nucleotides read TGTGCCTGGAGTGGGACAGGGGCAAACACCATATATTTT. Translated, it gives CAWSGTGANTIYF.

The J gene is TRBJ2-5, the V gene TRBV4-1; D gene ambiguous. This CDR3 has 13 residues. CDR1 is MGHRA and CDR2 is YSYEKL in the germline V gene. V was clipped by 1 base and J by 7 bases, with 10 bases between them. DNA for the CDR3: TGCGCCAGCAGCCAAGTTGGTGTGGCGACCCAGTACTTC. The encoded protein is CASSQVGVATQYF.

V gene TRBV7-8 combines with J gene TRBJ1-6, with TRBD1 as a possible D gene (5 bases). Germline CDR1 reads SGHVS; CDR2 reads FQNEAQ. The CDR3 consists of 17 residues. V dropped 0 bases and J dropped 8 bases, with 17 bases sitting between them. The CDR3 here is CASSLAPRQRGDSPLHF. CDR3 bases: TGTGCCAGCAGCTTAGCCCCTCGGCAGCGAGGGGATTCACCCCTCCACTTT.

The V gene is TRBV11-2, the J gene TRBJ2-3; D is tentatively TRBD1 or TRBD2 (5 bases each). With 5 bases removed from V and 2 bases from J, the gap between germline ends came to 26 bases. This CDR3 contains 19 residues. CDR1 and CDR2 from the germline V gene are SGHAT and FQNNGV. CDR3 nucleotides: TGTGCCAGCAGCCCCTGGTTGAGGCGGAAGAGGGGACCCACAGATACGCAGTATTTT. Translated: CASSPWLRRKRGPTDTQYF. Full variable domain (remainder filled in from reference TRBV11-2 and TRBJ2-3): EAGVAQSPRYKIIEKRQSVAFWCNPISGHATLYWYQQILGQGPKLLIQFQNNGVVDDSQLPKDRFSAERLKGVDSTLKIQPAKLEDSAVYLCASSPWLRRKRGPTDTQYFGPGTRLTVL.

This rearrangement joins TRBV7-2 to TRBJ2-3, with 10 bases identical to TRBD2. This CDR3 has 17 residues. The V gene end was trimmed by 4 bases and the J gene end by 5 bases; junction bases not matched to a gene: 12. In germline, CDR1 is SGHTA, CDR2 FQGNSA. The CDR3 loop reads CASSSEPYSGGRDTQYF. CDR3 in DNA: TGTGCCAGCAGCTCAGAGCCGTATAGCGGGGGGCGAGATACGCAGTATTTT.